A single sample gave rise to the 25 T cell receptor beta chains below, sequenced in a study of shared clonotypes between healthy human individuals. Naive CD8 cells lacked CD45RO, underwent positive selection for CCR7 and left out terminally differentiated effector memory CD45RA+ cells. The method was immunoSEQ multiplex PCR; TCRdb's version includes in-frame clones alone and lacks a portion of them. The table has just over 2,000,000 clones, about 95% seen once. Sequenced: naive CD8+ T cells sorted from blood. These receptors all stem from a man between 18 and 35 years old in good health.

This clone was observed a single time. The chain carries TRBV4-2 and TRBJ2-2; D may be TRBD1 or TRBD2 (5 bases each). Between the trimmed V and J ends, which lost 2 bases and 7 bases, there was a span of 11 bases. The CDR3 is 14 residues long. CDR1 is LGHNA, CDR2 YNFKEQ, per germline. CDR3 DNA sequence: TGTGCCAGCAGCCAAACTGGGACCAGCGGGGAGCTGTTTTTT. Residues: CASSQTGTSGELFF.

This clone was detected once. V is TRBV2 and J is TRBJ2-3; D is uncertain. Germline V gives CDR1 SNHLY, CDR2 FYNNEI. The CDR3 has 14 residues. V was pared by 1 base and J by 0 bases, with 5 bases between. This chain's CDR3 is CASSEGQSTDTQYF. CDR3 coding DNA: TGTGCCAGCAGTGAAGGGCAGAGCACAGATACGCAGTATTTT.

The V call is TRBV2, the J call TRBJ2-3, with 7 bases that match TRBD2. Germline values: CDR1 SNHLY, CDR2 FYNNEI. Trimming removed 6 bases from V and 6 bases from J; junction bases left unmatched: 15. This CDR3 contains 16 residues. The CDR3 is CASSDDSLAISDTQYF. The CDR3 coding sequence is TGTGCCAGCAGCGACGATTCACTAGCGATATCGGATACGCAGTATTTT. The variable domain in full, completed from reference TRBV2 and TRBJ2-3, reads EPEVTQTPSHQVTQMGQEVILRCVPISNHLYFYWYRQILGQKVEFLVSFYNNEISEKSEIFDDQFSVERPDGSNFTLKIRSTKLEDSAMYFCASSDDSLAISDTQYFGPGTRLTVL.

The DNA of the CDR3 is TGTGCCAGCAGTGAACCCGGGACAGGGGGCGCCGAGCAGTACTTC. The encoded protein is CASSEPGTGGAEQYF. The V call is TRBV25-1, the J call TRBJ2-7, with TRBD1 matching 12 bases. Germline CDR1 and CDR2: MGHDK and SYGVNS. There are 15 residues in the CDR3. V trimming: 2 bases; J trimming: 6 bases; junction bases outside the gene matches: 5.

The sample holds one count of this clone. The rearrangement uses TRBV11-2 and TRBJ2-1; 9 bases map to TRBD2. Germline V gene data show CDR1 as SGHAT and CDR2 as FQNNGV. CDR3 length: 15 residues. The junction had 6 bases not matched to a gene; V was cut back by 1 base and J by 8 bases. CDR3 sequence (DNA): TGTGCCAGCAGCTTAGCGGTTAGCGGGAGCTATGAGCAGTTCTTC. It yields the protein CASSLAVSGSYEQFF.

In this sample, this clone turned up once. This sequence joins TRBV5-1 and TRBJ2-7; 15 bases line up with TRBD2. With 4 bases clipped from V and 1 base from J, the junction kept 15 bases outside the gene matches. This CDR3 contains 20 residues. The germline gives CDR1 SGHRS, CDR2 YFSETQ. This CDR3 is CASSIYPMGLAGGQSYEQYF. The CDR3 DNA follows: TGCGCCAGCAGCATATACCCTATGGGACTAGCGGGGGGACAATCCTACGAGCAGTACTTC.

This clone has just one count. V and J are TRBV19 and TRBJ2-7; D is uncertain. This CDR3 spans 13 amino acids. The V end was cut by 0 bases, the J end by 6 bases, with 9 bases between. Germline V lookup: CDR1 LNHDA, CDR2 SQIVND (reference sequence). DNA of the CDR3: TGTGCCAGTAGTATAGATCTTGGGGTCGAGCAGTACTTC. This sequence encodes CASSIDLGVEQYF.

CDR3 protein: CASSVVCLATYEQYF. The CDR3 DNA reads as TGTGCCAGCAGCGTAGTGTGTCTAGCAACCTACGAGCAGTACTTC. V and J are TRBV9 and TRBJ2-7; D might be TRBD2 (5 bases). Germline V gene data show CDR1 as SGDLS and CDR2 as YYNGEE. Trimming left V 0 bases short and J 2 bases short, with 12 bases between. The CDR3 runs to 15 residues.

This chain joins TRBV29-1 and TRBJ1-2; D possibly corresponds to TRBD1 (6 bases). Per the germline V gene, CDR1 is SQVTM and CDR2 is ANQGSEA. Trimming cost V 3 bases and J 4 bases, with 15 bases left between them. CDR3 length equals 14 residues. Here the CDR3 reads CSVEVWDKPYGYTF. Here the CDR3 DNA reads TGCAGCGTTGAGGTCTGGGACAAGCCCTATGGCTACACCTTC. The variable domain in full, completed from reference TRBV29-1 and TRBJ1-2, reads SAVISQKPSRDICQRGTSLTIQCQVDSQVTMMFWYRQQPGQSLTLIATANQGSEATYESGFVIDKFPISRPNLTFSTLTVSNMSPEDSSIYLCSVEVWDKPYGYTFGSGTRLTVV.

The chain links TRBV18 to TRBJ1-1; D is ambiguous. The CDR3 is 12 amino acids. V lost 2 bases and J 7 bases, leaving 8 bases between the germline ends. Germline CDR1 is KGHSH and CDR2 is LQKENI. The CDR3 nucleotides read TGTGCCAGCTCACCAGGGTGGGATGAAGCTTTCTTT. Translation: CASSPGWDEAFF.

The V and J genes are TRBV9 and TRBJ2-7, with D perhaps given as TRBD1 or TRBD2 (5 bases each). V was pared by 0 bases and J by 2 bases, with 15 bases between. CDR1 is SGDLS and CDR2 is YYNGEE in the germline V gene. The CDR3 extends over 16 amino acids. CDR3 DNA sequence: TGTGCCAGCAGCGTAGCTTGGGACGTCGGCACCTACGAGCAGTACTTC. Encoded protein: CASSVAWDVGTYEQYF.

The chain carries TRBV30 and TRBJ1-2, with D tentatively TRBD1 (6 bases). Trimming pared 1 base from V and 1 base from J, leaving 16 bases between. The CDR3 is 16 amino acids. CDR1 and CDR2 from the germline V gene are GTSNPN and SVGIG (reference sequence). The CDR3 region is CAWSETNRDLNYGYTF. The CDR3 DNA reads as TGTGCCTGGAGTGAAACAAACAGGGACCTTAACTATGGCTACACCTTC.

This sequence joins TRBV7-3 and TRBJ2-7, with D possibly TRBD1 on 6 matching bases. The V end lost 2 bases, the J end lost 6 bases, and 11 bases lay between the germline ends. The CDR3 totals 13 residues. Germline CDR1 reads SGHTA; CDR2 reads FQGTGA. The CDR3 nucleotides read TGTGCCAGCAGCTTAGACAGGCAAGGCGAGCAGTACTTC. Its protein product is CASSLDRQGEQYF.

Comments on this clone: This CDR3 is also generated by other DNA sequences in the sample. The chain links TRBV5-4 to TRBJ2-5; D is uncertain. CDR1 is SGHNT, CDR2 YYREEE, per germline (reference sequence). V lost 0 bases to trimming and J lost 4 bases, with 10 bases between them. This CDR3 comprises 14 residues. The CDR3 bases are TGTGCCAGCAGCTTGGCCGGGTCCGTAGAGACCCAGTACTTC. It specifies CASSLAGSVETQYF.

This chain uses TRBV4-3 with TRBJ2-2; 10 bases match TRBD2. V dropped 0 bases and J dropped 0; count of bases not matched to a gene: 7. Germline V gene data show CDR1 as LGHNA and CDR2 as YSLEER. The CDR3 extends over 19 amino acids. CDR3 amino acids: CASSQEASGSDTNTGELFF. In DNA form, the CDR3 reads TGCGCCAGCAGCCAAGAGGCTAGCGGGAGTGATACGAACACCGGGGAGCTGTTTTTT.

The chain employs TRBV28 and TRBJ1-1; 8 bases map to TRBD1. V was clipped by 8 bases and J by 3 bases; unmatched bases: 5. Per the germline V gene, CDR1 is MDHEN and CDR2 is SYDVKM. The CDR3 length is 13 residues. CDR3 DNA sequence: TGTGCCAGCGATGCAGGGGGCCACACTGAAGCTTTCTTT. Translating gives CASDAGGHTEAFF.

The table lists this clone with a count of one. Other DNA sequences in this specimen translate into the identical CDR3. The chain employs TRBV7-6 and TRBJ1-6; D remains unclear. CDR1 is SGHVS and CDR2 is FNYEAQ in the germline V gene. CDR3 size: 14 residues. V dropped 1 base and J dropped 6 bases, with 7 bases sitting between them. The CDR3 reads CASSLDSVNSPLHF. Written as DNA, the CDR3 is TGTGCCAGCAGCTTAGATTCCGTTAATTCACCCCTCCACTTT.

V usage is TRBV2 and J usage is TRBJ1-6; 7 bases agree with TRBD1. CDR1 and CDR2 from the germline V gene are SNHLY and FYNNEI. J was trimmed by 5 bases and V by 6 bases; bases with no gene match: 7. The CDR3 consists of 15 residues. The CDR3 here is CASSRGTENNSPLHF. Written as DNA, the CDR3 is TGTGCCAGCAGCCGAGGGACAGAAAATAATTCACCCCTCCACTTT.

As concerns this clone: The same CDR3 is also encoded by other DNA sequences in this sample. The chain combines TRBV5-4 with TRBJ2-7; TRBD1 agrees at 7 bases. CDR3 length: 14 residues. Trimming removed 0 bases from V and 4 bases from J; junction bases left unmatched: 4. Germline V gene data show CDR1 as SGHNT and CDR2 as YYREEE (reference sequence). This CDR3 is CASSLGQGRYEQYF. CDR3 sequence (DNA): TGTGCCAGCAGCTTGGGACAGGGCCGATACGAGCAGTACTTC.

V and J are TRBV4-1 and TRBJ2-1; 11 positions agree with TRBD2. CDR1 and CDR2 from the germline V gene are MGHRA and YSYEKL. CDR3 length: 17 residues. The V and J ends lost 0 bases and 4 bases, in that order; junction bases with no gene match: 5. CDR3 sequence reads: CASSQDSLAGGYNEQFF. CDR3 bases: TGCGCCAGCAGCCAAGATTCCCTAGCGGGGGGTTACAATGAGCAGTTCTTC.

This sequence joins TRBV4-3 and TRBJ2-3; either TRBD1 or TRBD2 may supply D (5 bases each). The CDR3 runs to 14 residues. Germline CDR1 reads LGHNA; CDR2 reads YSLEER. Between the trimmed V and J ends, which lost 6 bases and 2 bases, there was a span of 12 bases. CDR3 nucleotide sequence: TGCGCCAGCAGTCAGCGAGGGGACACAGATACGCAGTATTTT. Its translation is CASSQRGDTDTQYF.

This rearrangement joins TRBV4-1 to TRBJ2-7; possibly TRBD1 for D (5 bases). The germline V and J ends were trimmed by 5 bases and 6 bases, with 20 bases remaining between them. The CDR3 extends over 15 amino acids. Germline assignment: CDR1 MGHRA and CDR2 YSYEKL. CDR3 amino acids: CASSFTASQGGEQYF. The CDR3 coding sequence is TGCGCCAGCAGCTTCACCGCCTCCCAGGGTGGCGAGCAGTACTTC.

In this sample, this clone turned up once. Other DNA sequences in the sample encode the same CDR3. CDR3 sequence: CASSQAPGSYEQYF. For the CDR3, the DNA is TGCGCCAGCAGCCAAGCCCCTGGCTCCTACGAGCAGTACTTC. V and J are TRBV4-3 and TRBJ2-7, with D uncertain. The germline gives CDR1 LGHNA, CDR2 YSLEER. V dropped 1 base and J dropped 0 bases, with 7 bases sitting between them. The CDR3 sequence is 14 residues long.

The chain joins TRBV27 to TRBJ2-5; TRBD2 agrees at 9 bases. The CDR3 sequence is 15 residues long. Germline V CDR1 and CDR2: MNHEY, SMNVEV (reference sequence). The V segment lost 2 bases and the J segment 1 base; nucleotides outside the gene matches: 2. CDR3 sequence (DNA): TGTGCCAGCAGTTTAGAAGCGGGGGGCCAAGAGACCCAGTACTTC. Its protein is CASSLEAGGQETQYF.

The chain is built from TRBV19 and TRBJ1-1; D is undetermined. V was cut by 6 bases and J by 1 base, with 9 bases left in between. Germline CDR1 reads LNHDA; CDR2 reads SQIVND (reference sequence). The CDR3 is made up of 13 amino acids. In nucleotides, the CDR3 is TGTGCCAGTAGGCCTCACACGAACACTGAAGCTTTCTTT. Its protein is CASRPHTNTEAFF.